The present TCR beta chain was sequenced within a study of early T cells in non-severe SARS-CoV-2 infection. This clonotype has only a few counts. TCRdb reprocessed the 5' RACE reads via MiXCR and lists one record per CDR3 protein. The sample shows over 30,000 distinct CDR3 sequences, roughly 7.1% of them seen only once. The sequence was obtained from an adult who was a healthcare worker with PCR-confirmed SARS-CoV-2 infection or an uninfected control (not recorded which). Sequencing used whole blood, obtained at baseline.

CDR3 DNA: TGTGCCAGTAGTACCGGACAGCTACAGGTTGGCTACACCTTC. Its protein is CASSTGQLQVGYTF. V gene TRBV19 combines with J gene TRBJ1-2; a weak D match, TRBD1 (6 bases). V dropped 4 bases and J dropped 7 bases, with 16 bases sitting between them. The CDR3 loop spans 14 amino acids. CDR1 and CDR2 from the germline V gene are LNHDA and SQIVND (reference sequence).